What follows are 31 T cell receptor beta chains derived from one specimen sequenced in a study of blood T cell repertoires in COVID-19. Profiling relied on immunoSEQ multiplex PCR, and the TCRdb table lists in-frame clones only, not all of them. The table has 40,000 to 45,000 clones, roughly 89% seen once. The sample comprised peripheral blood. Source of these receptors: a middle-aged man with COVID-19, enrolled during active disease.

Here the CDR3 reads CATSSNDRGQETQYF. The CDR3 DNA follows: TGTGCCACCAGCAGCAATGATAGGGGTCAAGAGACCCAGTACTTC. The chain uses TRBV15 and TRBJ2-5; D might be TRBD1 (5 bases). Germline CDR1 LNHNV, CDR2 YYDKDF (reference sequence). The CDR3 is 15 amino acids. Trimming shortened V by 3 bases and J by 2 bases, and 13 bases separated the two germline ends.

The chain links TRBV29-1 to TRBJ2-7, with 9 bases aligning to TRBD1. Losses at the gene ends were 3 bases for V and 3 bases for J; bases not matched to a gene: 6. CDR1 is SQVTM, CDR2 ANQGSEA, per germline. This CDR3 comprises 14 residues. Here the CDR3 DNA reads TGCAGCGTTGACGGGACAGGGAATATCTACGAGCAGTACTTC. Its translation is CSVDGTGNIYEQYF.

The chain employs TRBV7-2 and TRBJ2-6, with a weak D call TRBD1 (5 bases). V was shortened by 0 bases and J by 0 bases, with 21 bases between the two germline ends. The CDR3 is made up of 21 amino acids. Germline loops: CDR1 SGHTA, CDR2 FQGNSA. For the CDR3, the DNA is TGTGCCAGCAGCTTAGCGACCTGGGGCCTTCACGGGCTCTCTGGGGCCAACGTCCTGACTTTC. Encoded protein: CASSLATWGLHGLSGANVLTF.

CDR3 residues: CASSDGQSNQPQHF. The CDR3 DNA is TGTGCCAGCAGTGACGGACAGAGTAATCAGCCCCAGCATTTT. The J gene is TRBJ1-5, the V gene TRBV6-1; tentatively, D is TRBD1 (6 bases). Germline V gene data show CDR1 as MNHNS and CDR2 as SASEGT. The germline V and J ends were trimmed by 3 bases and 4 bases, with 10 bases remaining between them. The CDR3 covers 14 residues.

The rearrangement uses TRBV21-1 and TRBJ2-2; TRBD2 reflects the table's D call only, with no check against the DNA. TRBV21-1 is annotated as a pseudogene. This CDR3 contains 15 residues. CDR3 DNA: TGTGCCAGCAGCAAATTGAAGGGAGGTTTCGGGGAGCTGTTTTTT. This translates into CASSKLKGGFGELFF.

A few counts support this clone. The chain employs TRBV12-5 and TRBJ1-1; D might be TRBD1 (5 bases). V gave up 2 bases and J gave up 4 bases, with 26 bases separating them. This CDR3 is 19 amino acids long. In germline, CDR1 is LGHNT, CDR2 FRNRAP. In DNA form, the CDR3 reads TGTGCTAGTGGTTTGCTTCCTTCGGGGGGGTCTGTGGGGATCACTGAAGCTTTCTTT. Protein product: CASGLLPSGGSVGITEAFF.

The chain recombines TRBV12-5 with TRBJ2-5; unclear D gene. Germline assignment: CDR1 LGHNT and CDR2 FRNRAP. Trimming left V 6 bases short and J 4 bases short, with 6 bases between. This CDR3 has 11 amino acids. In DNA form, the CDR3 reads TGTGCTAGTGGGTTATTAGAGACCCAGTACTTC. Translated: CASGLLETQYF.

This clone was detected a few times. The chain couples TRBV5-4 to TRBJ1-1; 8 nucleotides align to TRBD1. In germline, CDR1 is SGHNT, CDR2 YYREEE (reference sequence). V lost 6 bases to trimming and J lost 3 bases; unmatched junction nucleotides: 7. The CDR3 loop spans 14 amino acids. The CDR3 nucleotides are TGTGCCAGCACCCTGGACAGGGCCCACACTGAAGCTTTCTTT. Translated: CASTLDRAHTEAFF.

The chain recombines TRBV11-2 with TRBJ2-3; perhaps TRBD1 as D (5 bases). The CDR3 contains 13 residues. Germline V CDR1 and CDR2: SGHAT, FQNNGV. V lost 1 base to trimming and J lost 6 bases, with 8 bases between them. CDR3 protein: CASSLVRGDTQYF. The CDR3 nucleotides read TGTGCCAGCAGCTTAGTAAGGGGTGATACGCAGTATTTT.

The genes are TRBV7-2 and TRBJ1-6, with 8 bases fitting TRBD1. This CDR3 is 15 amino acids long. Germline V gene lookup returns CDR1 SGHTA and CDR2 FQGNSA. V shed 5 bases, J shed 11 bases, and the junction held 11 bases outside the gene matches. The CDR3 protein is CASSTKQGGSTPLHF. In nucleotides, the CDR3 is TGTGCCAGCAGCACCAAACAGGGGGGATCGACACCCCTCCACTTT.

The chain is built from TRBV11-2 and TRBJ2-5; the match to TRBD2 covers 13 bases. Losses at the gene ends were 4 bases for V and 4 bases for J; bases not matched to a gene: 0. The CDR3 is 14 amino acids. The germline V gene encodes CDR1 SGHAT and CDR2 FQNNGV. DNA for the CDR3: TGTGCCAGCAGCTGGACTAGCGGGAGAGAGACCCAGTACTTC. Translation gives CASSWTSGRETQYF.

The chain combines TRBV6-5 with TRBJ1-2; D is uncertain. Germline V gene sequence: CDR1 MNHEY, CDR2 SVGAGI. CDR3 length equals 12 residues. Trimming cost V 7 bases and J 8 bases, with 14 bases left between them. CDR3 amino acids: CASTEVRVGYTF. CDR3 nucleotide sequence: TGTGCCAGCACGGAGGTTCGGGTCGGCTACACCTTC.

This clone was picked up a small number of times. The chain couples TRBV2 to TRBJ1-5; 8 positions match TRBD1. J was trimmed by 8 bases and V by 6 bases; bases with no gene match: 9. The CDR3 has 14 residues. In germline, CDR1 is SNHLY, CDR2 FYNNEI. CDR3 in DNA: TGTGCCAGCAGCGTCGGACAGGGTCGAGAGCCCCAGCATTTT. Translation gives CASSVGQGREPQHF.

The gene calls are TRBV19 and TRBJ1-5, with D uncertain. With 3 bases removed from V and 0 bases from J, the gap between germline ends came to 9 bases. The CDR3 consists of 15 residues. Looked up from germline, CDR1 is LNHDA and CDR2 is SQIVND (reference sequence). The CDR3 DNA reads as TGTGCCAGTAGTATCGAGGGATATAGCAATCAGCCCCAGCATTTT. Its translation: CASSIEGYSNQPQHF.

The chain recombines TRBV9 with TRBJ1-5; TRBD1 might be the D (6 bases). The V and J ends lost 0 bases and 3 bases respectively, with 10 bases between them. The length of the CDR3 is 15 residues. CDR1 and CDR2 (germline): SGDLS, YYNGEE. The CDR3 DNA sequence: TGTGCCAGCAGCGTAGACGGGGGGCTCAATCAGCCCCAGCATTTT. Translation: CASSVDGGLNQPQHF.

The V call is TRBV12-5, the J call TRBJ2-1; D perhaps matches TRBD2 (6 bases). Trimming shortened V by 6 bases and J by 9 bases, and 18 bases separated the two germline ends. Per germline, CDR1 LGHNT and CDR2 FRNRAP. CDR3 length: 14 amino acids. The CDR3 region is CASGSTGSRREQFF. CDR3 in DNA: TGTGCTAGTGGCTCAACCGGGAGCAGACGTGAGCAGTTCTTC.

The chain links TRBV5-8 to TRBJ2-1; 8 bases match TRBD2. The V and J ends lost 4 bases and 7 bases, in that order; junction bases with no gene match: 10. This CDR3 comprises 15 residues. Germline V lookup: CDR1 SGHTS, CDR2 YDEGEE. The CDR3 DNA sequence: TGTGCCAGCAGCCCCAGACTAGCGTACATAAATGAGCAGTTCTTC. This encodes CASSPRLAYINEQFF.

The chain is built from TRBV18 and TRBJ1-2; 7 bases match TRBD1. Germline lookup yields CDR1 KGHSH and CDR2 LQKENI. The CDR3 loop spans 14 amino acids. Germline trimming cut 1 base from V and 4 bases from J; bases unmatched to any gene: 3. CDR3 coding DNA: TGTGCCAGCTCACCACAGGGGGCCAGCTATGGCTACACCTTC. Translated, it gives CASSPQGASYGYTF.

The chain is built from TRBV4-2 and TRBJ1-1; unclear D gene. The CDR3 length is 16 residues. Germline V gene lookup returns CDR1 LGHNA and CDR2 YNFKEQ. V gave up 2 bases and J gave up 3 bases, with 16 bases separating them. The CDR3 is CASSQKRTGRDTEAFF. CDR3 DNA: TGTGCCAGCAGCCAAAAACGAACCGGTCGGGACACTGAAGCTTTCTTT.

The chain couples TRBV9 to TRBJ2-3, with D possibly TRBD2 on 7 matching bases. CDR1 and CDR2 (germline): SGDLS, YYNGEE. There are 15 residues in the CDR3. Trimming shortened V by 3 bases and J by 2 bases, and 13 bases separated the two germline ends. The CDR3 bases are TGTGCCAGCAGCGGACCGGGGGGCCTCACAGATACGCAGTATTTT. Residues: CASSGPGGLTDTQYF.

The chain links TRBV5-4 to TRBJ1-1, with 9 nucleotides matching TRBD1. V shed 4 bases and J 3 bases; nucleotides not matched to a gene: 4. CDR1 and CDR2 (germline): SGHNT, YYREEE (reference sequence). CDR3 length: 14 residues. The CDR3 protein is CASSPGDRDTEAFF. CDR3 sequence (DNA): TGTGCCAGCAGCCCAGGGGACAGGGACACTGAAGCTTTCTTT. Full variable domain (rest looked up from reference TRBV5-4 and TRBJ1-1): ETGVTQSPTHLIKTRGQQVTLRCSSQSGHNTVSWYQQALGQGPQFIFQYYREEENGRGNFPPRFSGLQFPNYSSELNVNALELDDSALYLCASSPGDRDTEAFFGQGTRLTVV.

The chain uses TRBV7-9 and TRBJ1-1; D unclear. Germline CDR1 SEHNR, CDR2 FQNEAQ (reference sequence). The CDR3 has 14 residues. V was pared by 3 bases and J by 5 bases, with 13 bases between. The chain's CDR3 is CASSFKGPGTEAFF. CDR3 in DNA: TGTGCCAGCAGCTTCAAAGGACCGGGAACTGAAGCTTTCTTT.

The chain uses TRBV28 and TRBJ2-6, with TRBD1 as a possible D gene (5 bases). CDR1 and CDR2 (germline): MDHEN, SYDVKM. The CDR3 totals 18 residues. V was shortened by 0 bases and J by 0 bases, with 12 bases between the two germline ends. The CDR3 DNA reads as TGTGCCAGCAGTTTATGGACAGCAGTCGTCTCTGGGGCCAACGTCCTGACTTTC. Its protein is CASSLWTAVVSGANVLTF.

The chain is built from TRBV5-1 and TRBJ2-1; TRBD2 matches at 7 bases. V gave up 9 bases and J gave up 2 bases; unmatched junction bases: 8. From germline, CDR1 is SGHRS and CDR2 YFSETQ. The CDR3 is made up of 14 amino acids. The DNA of the CDR3 is TGCGCCAACGCGGGGGACTCCACCTACAATGAGCAGTTCTTC. Residues: CANAGDSTYNEQFF.

The chain uses TRBV2 and TRBJ2-7; 11 bases fit TRBD2. The germline CDR1 and CDR2 sequences are SNHLY and FYNNEI. The junction had 4 bases not matched to a gene; V was cut back by 3 bases and J by 0 bases. The CDR3 sequence is 16 residues long. CDR3 residues: CASSEGTSGFSYEQYF. The CDR3 bases are TGTGCCAGCAGTGAGGGGACTAGCGGTTTCTCCTACGAGCAGTACTTC.

The CDR3 bases are TGTGCCAGCGTAGGGGACAAAAACACTGAAGCTTTCTTT. Encoded protein: CASVGDKNTEAFF. The chain employs TRBV6-6 and TRBJ1-1; a possible D gene is TRBD1 (6 bases). Germline V gene lookup returns CDR1 MNHNY and CDR2 SVGAGI (reference sequence). This CDR3 has 13 residues. V was shortened by 8 bases and J by 2 bases, with 12 bases between the two germline ends.

This clone was detected a few times. The chain couples TRBV6-1 to TRBJ1-1, with D possibly matching TRBD1 (5 bases). CDR1 and CDR2 (germline): MNHNS, SASEGT. Trimming shortened V by 3 bases and J by 6 bases, and 8 bases separated the two germline ends. The CDR3 has 12 residues. CDR3 in DNA: TGTGCCAGCAGTGACGTAGGGGCTGAAGCTTTCTTT. Its translation is CASSDVGAEAFF.

This clone was picked up one time. The rearrangement uses TRBV11-2 and TRBJ2-2, with TRBD2 matching 8 bases. The ends lost 2 bases at V and 0 bases at J; junction bases unmatched: 2. This CDR3 is 16 amino acids long. CDR1 is SGHAT and CDR2 is FQNNGV in the germline V gene. CDR3 DNA sequence: TGTGCCAGCAGCTTAAGCGGGGGCGCGAACACCGGGGAGCTGTTTTTT. The encoded protein is CASSLSGGANTGELFF.

The chain employs TRBV12-5 and TRBJ2-3, with D unclear. The V end was cut by 6 bases, the J end by 4 bases, with 11 bases between. There are 13 residues in the CDR3. CDR1 and CDR2 from the germline V gene are LGHNT and FRNRAP. The CDR3 here is CASGPDIPDTQYF. CDR3 nucleotides: TGTGCTAGTGGCCCTGACATACCAGATACGCAGTATTTT.

The V and J genes are TRBV7-3 and TRBJ2-3; D is possibly TRBD2 (5 bases). V lost 5 bases, J lost 1 base, and 10 bases lay in between. The CDR3 extends over 14 amino acids. Germline assignment: CDR1 SGHTA and CDR2 FQGTGA. The CDR3 bases are TGTGCCAGCAGCCCGACCGGGGGCACAGATACGCAGTATTTT. Translation gives CASSPTGGTDTQYF. Complete variable domain (other parts from reference TRBV7-3 and TRBJ2-3): GAGVSQTPSNKVTEKGKYVELRCDPISGHTALYWYRQSLGQGPEFLIYFQGTGAADDSGLPNDRFFAVRPEGSVSTLKIQRTERGDSAVYLCASSPTGGTDTQYFGPGTRLTVL.

This chain links TRBV18 with TRBJ2-7, with 7 bases matching TRBD2. Looked up from germline, CDR1 is KGHSH and CDR2 is LQKENI. The CDR3 is 16 residues long. V shed 2 bases and J 0 bases; nucleotides not matched to a gene: 7. The CDR3 bases are TGTGCCAGCTCACCAATCGTGGGAGGGCTCTCCTACGAGCAGTACTTC. It specifies CASSPIVGGLSYEQYF.